This TCR beta chain was profiled in a study of blood T cell repertoires in COVID-19. Study information: The United States, Italy and Spain provided the acute and convalescent COVID-19 samples. The cDNA or gDNA used as material had been derived from T cells, B-cell-depleted T cells, or PBMCs.

Methods used by the authors: The assay estimated nucleated cells by amplifying reference gene primers. The data were produced by immunoSEQ multiplex PCR, yet TCRdb's version contains in-frame clones alone and is incomplete. The DNA was the basis for D and trimming; V, J and clone size are from that table. The table records some 220,000 clones, 80% to 90% of them present only once. Participants, about 18 to 100 years old, spanned around 26 US areas. Trimming cost V 4 bases and J 0 bases; bases outside gene matches: 7. The CDR3 totals 16 residues. The chain employs TRBV5-3 and TRBJ2-1; the match to TRBD2 covers 7 bases. TRBV5-3 is filed as an ORF, its function uncertain. The sequence derives from a woman aged 18-30 years in a cohort exposed to, infected with or recovered from COVID-19 (not recorded which). Sequenced material: PBMCs or T cells enriched from blood (not recorded which). Here the CDR3 DNA reads TGTGCCAGAAGCGGCGGGGGAACTAGCTCCTACAATGAGCAGTTCTTC. It is translated as CARSGGGTSSYNEQFF.